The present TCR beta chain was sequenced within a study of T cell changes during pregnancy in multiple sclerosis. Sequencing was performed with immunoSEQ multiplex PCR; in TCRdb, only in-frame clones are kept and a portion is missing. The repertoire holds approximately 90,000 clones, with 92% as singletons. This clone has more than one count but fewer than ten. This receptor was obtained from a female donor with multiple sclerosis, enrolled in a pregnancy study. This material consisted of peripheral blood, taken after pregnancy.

The CDR3 DNA is TGCGCCAGCAGCTTGGCGTTAGCGGATGACAGGGGGAAGGGCTACACCTTC. Its protein product is CASSLALADDRGKGYTF. The V gene is TRBV5-1, the J gene TRBJ1-2, with 9 nucleotides matching TRBD1. The CDR3 length is 17 residues. V shed 0 bases, J shed 8 bases, and the junction held 14 bases outside the gene matches. Germline lookup yields CDR1 SGHRS and CDR2 YFSETQ.